This record concerns one T cell receptor (beta chain) sequence. The antigen is undetermined. The data derive from a study of vaccination and CD4 T cells after COVID-19. Study overall: Cells were stimulated with overlapping spike peptide pools from SARS-CoV-2, HCoV-NL63, HCoV-OC43 and HCoV-229E.

Looked up from germline, CDR1 is SNHLY and CDR2 is FYNNEI. Trimming took off 1 base at V and 8 bases at J, with 5 bases between the two ends. The CDR3 totals 11 residues. Cultured CD4+ T cells had their DNA profiled by the Oncomine TCR Beta short-read assay. Each CDR3 protein is one row after TCRdb ran MiXCR on the PCR reads. The table has fewer than 13,000 distinct CDR3 sequences, roughly 55% seen once. Regarding treatment: approximately 9-day PBMC culture with coronavirus spike peptide pools or control peptides (ViraFEST assay). Sequenced sample: CD4+ T cells from blood, cultured in vitro. The receptor was derived from a human donor who had recovered from COVID-19. The V gene is TRBV2, the J gene TRBJ1-2; unclear D gene. CDR3: CASSEGYGYTF. In DNA form, the CDR3 reads TGTGCCAGCAGTGAAGGGTACGGCTACACCTTC.